Sequencing of this T cell receptor (beta chain) was carried out in a study of read filtering for tumor transcriptome and immune sequencing. For the study at large: After DNase treatment, RNA was made into whole-transcriptome libraries. Per sample, TCR-region reads ranged about 4 to 11 million by IR-seq, about 80 to 1,400 by RNA-seq. Study-level points and caveats: About 81.9% of IR-seq clonotypes had a single read, yet these held about 3.5% of reads.

Molecular barcoded adaptors covering alpha/delta and beta/gamma chains were used on roughly 400 ng RNA. TCRdb re-called the reads through MiXCR, storing one row per CDR3 protein. The data hold some 38,000 distinct CDR3 sequences, with approximately 12% observed a single time. The table lists this clonotype with many counts. Its specificity is unknown. The CDR3 is 12 amino acids. In germline, CDR1 is MNHNY, CDR2 SVGAGI (reference sequence). V lost 6 bases and J 4 bases, leaving 9 bases between the germline ends. Sequencing was performed on a population of CD138-negative cells sorted from bone marrow. The TCR was taken from a donor older than 35 with multiple myeloma. This chain connects TRBV6-6 to TRBJ2-5; D assignment may be TRBD1 or TRBD2 (6 bases each). CDR3 amino acids: CASREGGETQYF. DNA for the CDR3: TGTGCCAGCAGGGAGGGGGGAGAGACCCAGTACTTC.